This is a list of T cell receptor beta chains from one sample in a study of T-cell reconstitution after alpha-beta-depleted transplantation in children. TCRdb reprocessed the PCR reads via MiXCR and lists one record per CDR3 protein. The sample lists approximately 220,000 distinct CDR3 sequences, 17% occurring once. The material sequenced was PBMCs, mostly from graft donor cells, taken 360 days after TCRalphabeta/CD19-depleted stem cell transplant. The receptor set was obtained from a male patient aged 2 to 10 who had a stem cell transplant for acute lymphoblastic leukemia, so the T cells may come from the graft donor. CDR3s include the opening cysteine and the closing phenylalanine or tryptophan. The D gene is left open where the match is weak. Not every row has a clone size; where given, it reads once, few, many or a size class.

size | D | J | V | CDR3 | DNA
few | - | TRBJ1-3 | TRBV28 | CASSLEQAGNTIYF | TGTGCCAGCAGTTTAGAACAGGCTGGAAACACCATATATTTT
- | TRBD2 | TRBJ2-1 | TRBV5-1 | CASSFAGGSDEQFF | TGCGCCAGCAGTTTCGCGGGAGGGAGCGATGAGCAGTTCTTC
many | - | TRBJ2-4 | TRBV7-8 | CASSLSVAKNIQYF | TGTGCCAGCAGCTTATCAGTAGCCAAAAACATTCAGTACTTC
many | - | TRBJ1-5 | TRBV12-3/TRBV12-4 | CASSLGNQPQHF | TGTGCCAGCAGTTTGGGGAATCAGCCCCAGCATTTT
few | TRBD2 | TRBJ2-2 | TRBV20-1 | CSARDMVAGGRRELFF | TGCAGTGCTAGAGATATGGTGGCGGGGGGGCGAAGGGAGCTGTTTTTT
few | TRBD1 | TRBJ2-7 | TRBV27 | CASRGTVSAYEQYF | TGTGCCAGCAGAGGGACAGTCTCAGCGTACGAGCAGTACTTC
- | - | TRBJ1-2 | TRBV5-1 | CASSLQDSRNYGYTF | TGCGCCAGCAGCCTCCAGGACTCTAGGAACTATGGCTACACCTTC
few | - | TRBJ2-3 | TRBV4-2 | CASSQESGSTDTQYF | TGTGCCAGCAGCCAAGAGAGCGGGAGCACAGATACGCAGTATTTT
- | - | TRBJ1-4 | TRBV5-1 | CASSELVGLEEKLFF | TGCGCCAGCAGTGAATTGGTGGGTCTTGAGGAAAAACTGTTTTTT
- | - | TRBJ2-3 | TRBV25-1 | CASSEYWGTDTQYF | TGTGCCAGCAGTGAATATTGGGGGACTGATACGCAGTATTTT
- | - | TRBJ2-1 | TRBV11-2 | CASSSVRFGGSGWGNEQFF | TGTGCCAGCAGCTCAGTCAGGTTTGGTGGCAGCGGATGGGGCAATGAGCAGTTCTTC
few | TRBD2 | TRBJ2-2 | TRBV20-1 | CSARDDILAGERDAGELFF | TGCAGTGCTAGAGATGATATACTAGCGGGAGAAAGAGACGCCGGGGAGCTGTTTTTT
few | TRBD2 | TRBJ2-3 | TRBV11-2 | CASSLVVAGSRISSTDTQYF | TGTGCCAGCAGCTTAGTGGTAGCGGGGAGTCGGATATCTAGCACAGATACGCAGTATTTT
- | - | TRBJ2-1 | TRBV10-3 | CAIRGVSGNEQFF | TGTGCCATCAGGGGGGTTTCGGGCAATGAGCAGTTCTTC
few | - | TRBJ2-2 | TRBV4-2 | CASSQDTGTGELFF | TGTGCCAGCAGCCAAGATACAGGAACCGGGGAGCTGTTTTTT
few | TRBD2 | TRBJ2-1 | TRBV12-3/TRBV12-4 | CASSLGLATVF | TGTGCCAGCAGTCTGGGACTAGCAACGGTCTTC
few | - | TRBJ2-7 | TRBV6-1 | CASSRHLSYEQYF | TGTGCCAGCAGTCGACACCTCTCCTACGAGCAGTACTTC
- | - | TRBJ2-1 | TRBV29-1 | CSVESFNEQFF | TGCAGCGTTGAATCATTCAATGAGCAGTTCTTC
many | - | TRBJ1-5 | TRBV6-2/TRBV6-3 | CASSSSGVGNQPQHF | TGTGCCAGCAGTTCTAGCGGAGTTGGCAATCAGCCCCAGCATTTT
- | - | TRBJ2-7 | TRBV7-2 | CASNPTLGQSYEQYF | TGTGCCAGCAACCCGACACTAGGACAGTCCTACGAGCAGTACTTC
- | - | TRBJ1-5 | TRBV6-2/TRBV6-3 | CASRRGGSNQPQHF | TGTGCCAGCAGAAGAGGGGGTTCCAATCAGCCCCAGCATTTT
few | - | TRBJ2-3 | TRBV12-3/TRBV12-4 | CASSSTPLAISTDTQYF | TGTGCCAGCAGTTCGACCCCCTTAGCGATCAGCACAGATACGCAGTATTTT
- | - | TRBJ2-7 | TRBV20-1 | CSASYRNPYEQYF | TGCAGTGCTTCTTACAGGAACCCCTACGAGCAGTACTTC
- | - | TRBJ2-4 | TRBV28 | CASSPGPRYPLAKNIQYF | TGTGCCAGCAGTCCGGGACCGAGATATCCGCTAGCCAAAAACATTCAGTACTTC
- | - | TRBJ2-3 | TRBV7-9 | CASSSPRRLTDTQYF | TGTGCCAGCAGCTCCCCCAGGCGCCTCACAGATACGCAGTATTTT
- | - | TRBJ1-3 | TRBV30 | CAWSVGGPIYF | TGTGCCTGGAGTGTGGGAGGCCCCATATATTTT
many | - | TRBJ2-1 | TRBV5-1 | CASSLQQGRSDEQFF | TGCGCCAGCAGCTTGCAACAGGGACGCTCCGATGAGCAGTTCTTC
- | TRBD2 | TRBJ2-1 | TRBV7-2 | CASSLASGIYNEQFF | TGTGCCAGCAGCTTAGCAAGCGGGATCTACAATGAGCAGTTCTTC